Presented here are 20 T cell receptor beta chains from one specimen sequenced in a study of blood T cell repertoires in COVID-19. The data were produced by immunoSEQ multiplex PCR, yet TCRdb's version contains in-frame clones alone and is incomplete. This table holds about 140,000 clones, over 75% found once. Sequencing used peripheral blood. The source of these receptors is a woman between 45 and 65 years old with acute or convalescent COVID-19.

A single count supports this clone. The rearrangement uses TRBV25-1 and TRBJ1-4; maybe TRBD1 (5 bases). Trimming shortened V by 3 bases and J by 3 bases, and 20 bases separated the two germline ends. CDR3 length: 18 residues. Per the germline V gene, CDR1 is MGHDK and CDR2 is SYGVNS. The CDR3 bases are TGTGCCAGCAGTGAGGGAGGGTATTCGGGACCGTCTAATGAAAAACTGTTTTTT. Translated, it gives CASSEGGYSGPSNEKLFF.

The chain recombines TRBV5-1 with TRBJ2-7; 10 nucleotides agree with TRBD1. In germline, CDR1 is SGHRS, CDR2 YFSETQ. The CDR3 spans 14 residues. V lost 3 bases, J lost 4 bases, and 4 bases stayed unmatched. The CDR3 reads CASSSDRGRYEQYF. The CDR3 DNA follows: TGCGCCAGCAGCTCCGACAGGGGGCGATACGAGCAGTACTTC.

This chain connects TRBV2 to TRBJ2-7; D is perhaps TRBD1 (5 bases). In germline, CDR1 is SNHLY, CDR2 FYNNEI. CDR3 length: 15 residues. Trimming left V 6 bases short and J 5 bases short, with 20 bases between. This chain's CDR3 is CASSSAWTSGDEQYF. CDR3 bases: TGTGCCAGCAGCTCGGCGTGGACATCTGGGGACGAGCAGTACTTC.

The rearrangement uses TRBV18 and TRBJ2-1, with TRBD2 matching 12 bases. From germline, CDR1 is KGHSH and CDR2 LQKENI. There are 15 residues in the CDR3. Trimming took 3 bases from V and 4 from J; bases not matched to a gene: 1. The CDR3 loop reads CASSPGLAGYNEQFF. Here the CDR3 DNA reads TGTGCCAGCTCACCTGGACTAGCGGGGTACAATGAGCAGTTCTTC.

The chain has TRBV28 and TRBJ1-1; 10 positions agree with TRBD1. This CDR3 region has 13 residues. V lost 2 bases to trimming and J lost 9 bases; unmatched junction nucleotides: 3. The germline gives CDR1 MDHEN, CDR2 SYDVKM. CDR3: CASSLVDRGQAFF. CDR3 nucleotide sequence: TGTGCCAGCAGTTTAGTCGACAGGGGGCAAGCTTTCTTT.

The chain's CDR3 is CATSDLHIGTAGGTGELFF. CDR3 bases: TGTGCCACCAGTGATTTGCATATCGGGACAGCGGGGGGCACCGGGGAGCTGTTTTTT. V and J are TRBV24-1 and TRBJ2-2; 9 bases align to TRBD2. V shed 0 bases, J shed 4 bases, and the junction held 11 bases outside the gene matches. CDR1 and CDR2 (germline): KGHDR, SFDVKD. CDR3 length: 19 residues.

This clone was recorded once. DNA of the CDR3: TGCAGTGCTAGTCTTGGGACAGGGTACGAGCAGTACTTC. Residues: CSASLGTGYEQYF. This chain joins TRBV20-1 and TRBJ2-7; 9 bases match TRBD1. The germline CDR1 and CDR2 sequences are DFQATT and SNEGSKA (reference sequence). V was clipped by 3 bases and J by 4 bases; unmatched bases: 4. The CDR3 sequence is 13 residues long.

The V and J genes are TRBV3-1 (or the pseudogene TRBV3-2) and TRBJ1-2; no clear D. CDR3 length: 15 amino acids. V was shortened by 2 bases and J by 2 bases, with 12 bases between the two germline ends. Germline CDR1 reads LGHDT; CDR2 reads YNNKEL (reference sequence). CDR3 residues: CASSQPGILNYGYTF. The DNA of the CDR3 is TGTGCCAGCAGCCAACCCGGGATCCTCAACTATGGCTACACCTTC.

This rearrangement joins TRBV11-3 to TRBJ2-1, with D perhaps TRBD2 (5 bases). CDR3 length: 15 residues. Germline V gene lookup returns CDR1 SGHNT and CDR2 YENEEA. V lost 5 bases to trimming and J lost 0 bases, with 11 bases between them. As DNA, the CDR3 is TGTGCCAGCAGCACCGGACTTAGCTCCTACAATGAGCAGTTCTTC. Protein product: CASSTGLSSYNEQFF.

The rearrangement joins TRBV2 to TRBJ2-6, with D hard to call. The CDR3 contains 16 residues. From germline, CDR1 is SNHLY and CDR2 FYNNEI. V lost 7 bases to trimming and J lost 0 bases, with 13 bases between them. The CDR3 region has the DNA TGTGCCAGCACACTACTCCTTATCTCTGGGGCCAACGTCCTGACTTTC. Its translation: CASTLLLISGANVLTF.

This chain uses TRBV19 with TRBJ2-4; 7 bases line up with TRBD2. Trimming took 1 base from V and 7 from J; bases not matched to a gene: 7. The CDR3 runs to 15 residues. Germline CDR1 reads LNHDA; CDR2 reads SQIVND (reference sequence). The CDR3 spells CASSIGGGVGNIQYF. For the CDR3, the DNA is TGTGCCAGTAGTATAGGGGGGGGTGTTGGGAACATTCAGTACTTC.

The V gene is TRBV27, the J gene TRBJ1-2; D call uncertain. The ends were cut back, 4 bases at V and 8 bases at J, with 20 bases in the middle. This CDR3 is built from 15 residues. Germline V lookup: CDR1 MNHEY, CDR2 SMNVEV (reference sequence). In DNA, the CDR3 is TGTGCCAGCAGTTCCCCCACACAAACCGGAGGGGGCTACACCTTC. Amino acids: CASSSPTQTGGGYTF.

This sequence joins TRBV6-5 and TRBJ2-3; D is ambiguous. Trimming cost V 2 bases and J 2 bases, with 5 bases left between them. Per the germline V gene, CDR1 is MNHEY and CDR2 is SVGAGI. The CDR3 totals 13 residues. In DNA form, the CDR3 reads TGTGCCAGCAGTTACGTTATCACAGATACGCAGTATTTT. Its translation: CASSYVITDTQYF.

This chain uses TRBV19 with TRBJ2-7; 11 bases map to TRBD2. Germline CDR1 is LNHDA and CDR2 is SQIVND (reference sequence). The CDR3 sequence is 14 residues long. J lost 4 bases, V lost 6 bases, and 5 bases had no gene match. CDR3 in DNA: TGTGCCAGTAGCCAGGGACTAGCGGTTTACGAGCAGTACTTC. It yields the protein CASSQGLAVYEQYF.

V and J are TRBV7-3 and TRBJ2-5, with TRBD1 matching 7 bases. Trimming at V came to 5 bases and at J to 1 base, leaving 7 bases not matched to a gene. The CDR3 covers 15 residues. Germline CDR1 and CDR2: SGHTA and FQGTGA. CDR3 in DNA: TGTGCCAGCAGCCTGACAGGGACCTTCCAAGAGACCCAGTACTTC. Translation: CASSLTGTFQETQYF.

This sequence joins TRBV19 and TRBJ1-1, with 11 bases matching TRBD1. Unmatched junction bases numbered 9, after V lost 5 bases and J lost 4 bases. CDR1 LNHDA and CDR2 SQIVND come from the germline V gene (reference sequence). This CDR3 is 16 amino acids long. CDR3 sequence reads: CASSLRTGGIVTEAFF. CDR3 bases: TGTGCCAGTAGTTTAAGGACAGGGGGCATAGTCACTGAAGCTTTCTTT.

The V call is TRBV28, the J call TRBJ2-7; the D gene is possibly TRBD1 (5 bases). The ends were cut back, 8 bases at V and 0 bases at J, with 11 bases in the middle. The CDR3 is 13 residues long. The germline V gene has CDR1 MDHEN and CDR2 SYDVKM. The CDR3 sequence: CASGQGPSYEQYF. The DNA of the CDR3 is TGTGCCAGCGGTCAGGGTCCCTCCTACGAGCAGTACTTC. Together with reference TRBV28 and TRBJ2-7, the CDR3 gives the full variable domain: DVKVTQSSRYLVKRTGEKVFLECVQDMDHENMFWYRQDPGLGLRLIYFSYDVKMKEKGDIPEGYSVSREKKERFSLILESASTNQTSMYLCASGQGPSYEQYFGPGTRLTVT.

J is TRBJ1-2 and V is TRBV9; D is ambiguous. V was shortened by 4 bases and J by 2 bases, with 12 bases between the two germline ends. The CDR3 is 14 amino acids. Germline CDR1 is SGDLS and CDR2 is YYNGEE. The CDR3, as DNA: TGTGCCAGCAGCCAACCCCCGGAGAACTATGGCTACACCTTC. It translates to CASSQPPENYGYTF.

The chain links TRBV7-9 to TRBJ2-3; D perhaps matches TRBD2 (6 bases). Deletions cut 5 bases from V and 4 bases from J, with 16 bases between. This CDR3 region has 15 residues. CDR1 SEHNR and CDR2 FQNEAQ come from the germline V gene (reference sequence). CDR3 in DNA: TGTGCCAGCAGCCCCGGTTCTAGCGCCCCAGATACGCAGTATTTT. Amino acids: CASSPGSSAPDTQYF.

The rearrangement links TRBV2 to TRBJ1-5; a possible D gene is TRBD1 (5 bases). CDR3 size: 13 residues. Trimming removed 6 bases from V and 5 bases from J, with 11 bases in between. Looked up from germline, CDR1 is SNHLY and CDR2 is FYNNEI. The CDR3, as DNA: TGTGCCAGCAGGGGGGGACGGGATCAGCCCCAGCATTTT. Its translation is CASRGGRDQPQHF.